This section outlines one T cell receptor (beta chain) sequence together with its context. These data come from a study of blood T cell repertoires in COVID-19. Original processing notes: It was from reference gene primer amplification that nucleated cell counts were estimated. The data were produced by immunoSEQ multiplex PCR, yet TCRdb's version contains in-frame clones alone and is incomplete. Clone size and V and J calls were adopted from that table, with D and trimming inferred from the DNA. The sample shows some 48,000 clones, about 83% of them seen only once. Trimming left V 2 bases short and J 2 bases short, with 15 bases between. CDR1 SGHRS and CDR2 YFSETQ come from the germline V gene. The CDR3 contains 16 residues.

V and J are TRBV5-1 and TRBJ2-3, with D tentatively TRBD2 (6 bases). This clonotype was sampled from a woman aged 55 to 70 with acute or convalescent COVID-19. The sequenced sample was peripheral blood. For the CDR3, the DNA is TGCGCCAGCAGCTTTTGGGACTTGGGACTCACAGATACGCAGTATTTT. Translating gives CASSFWDLGLTDTQYF. Full variable domain (outside the CDR3, taken from reference TRBV5-1 and TRBJ2-3): KAGVTQTPRYLIKTRGQQVTLSCSPISGHRSVSWYQQTPGQGLQFLFEYFSETQRNKGNFPGRFSGRQFSNSRSEMNVSTLELGDSALYLCASSFWDLGLTDTQYFGPGTRLTVL.